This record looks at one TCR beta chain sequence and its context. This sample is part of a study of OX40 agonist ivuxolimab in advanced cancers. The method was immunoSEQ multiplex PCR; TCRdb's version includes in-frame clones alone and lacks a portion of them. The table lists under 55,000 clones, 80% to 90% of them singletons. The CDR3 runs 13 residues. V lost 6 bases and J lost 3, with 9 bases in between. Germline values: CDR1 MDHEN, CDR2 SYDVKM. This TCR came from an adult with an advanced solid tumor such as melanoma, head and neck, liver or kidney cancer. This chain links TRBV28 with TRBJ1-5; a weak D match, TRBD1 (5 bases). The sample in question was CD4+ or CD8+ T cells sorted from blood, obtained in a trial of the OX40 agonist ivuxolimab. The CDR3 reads CASRGASNQPQHF. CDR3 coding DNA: TGTGCCAGCAGAGGGGCTTCCAATCAGCCCCAGCATTTT.